This TCR beta chain derives from a study of blood T cells in healthy people across ages. The V gene's germline CDR1 is SQVTM and CDR2 ANQGSEA. CDR3 size: 11 residues. A second about 7 to 12 cycle PCR used barcoded and J-beta primers. One entry per CDR3 protein results from TCRdb running MiXCR on the 5' RACE reads. The table includes nearly 800,000 distinct CDR3 sequences, around 25% detected once. At least ten counts were recorded for this clonotype. Mismatch with germline at one junction end may stem from a read error. These data were also reused for a study on T cells of mothers and their children.

J is TRBJ2-1 and V is TRBV29-1; 9 bases map to TRBD2. The sequence was collected from a boy between 10 and 17 years old in good health. The sequencing input was blood. The CDR3 nucleotides read TGCAGCGGGGAGCTCGGGACTAGCTCACTCTTC. Residues: CSGELGTSSLF.